The present T cell receptor (beta chain) was sequenced within a study of cytomegalovirus exposure and HLA in healthy donors. CDR1 SGHDN and CDR2 FVKESK come from the germline V gene. V shed 4 bases, J shed 6 bases, and the junction held 2 bases outside the gene matches. The CDR3 is 14 residues long. Assay used: immunoSEQ multiplex PCR; TCRdb lists only in-frame clones, some missing. The data show about 130,000 clones, with 85% to 90% seen just once and 0.95% to 1.5% held by the top ten. Sequenced input: PBMCs. This TCR was sampled from a woman younger than 35 in good health and CMV-seronegative. The chain has TRBV14 and TRBJ2-3, with TRBD2 identical over 12 bases. CDR3 residues: CASSPTSGGDTQYF. CDR3 DNA sequence: TGTGCCAGCAGCCCGACTAGCGGGGGTGATACGCAGTATTTT.